The 26 T cell receptor beta chains below all came from one sample that was sequenced in a study of T cell changes during pregnancy in multiple sclerosis. Using immunoSEQ multiplex PCR, the repertoire was profiled, and TCRdb retains in-frame clones only, with some absent. The table shows 65,000 to 85,000 clones, with around 90% occurring only once. The sample was CD4+ T cells from peripheral blood mononuclear cells, taken before pregnancy. These receptors were obtained from a female donor with multiple sclerosis, enrolled in a pregnancy study.

The gene calls are TRBV10-2 and TRBJ2-7, with TRBD1 matching over 11 bases. The V gene's germline CDR1 is WSHSY and CDR2 SAAADI. The CDR3 has 15 amino acids. Trimming at V came to 7 bases and at J to 4 bases, leaving 9 bases not matched to a gene. CDR3 nucleotide sequence: TGCGCCAGCAAGGGACAGGGGGTCGGCTTTTACGAGCAGTACTTC. It codes for CASKGQGVGFYEQYF.

In its sample, this clone was seen once. The chain couples TRBV5-1 to TRBJ1-2; TRBD1 matches 7 bases. The ends lost 0 bases at V and 7 bases at J; junction bases unmatched: 3. The CDR3 is 13 residues long. CDR1 SGHRS and CDR2 YFSETQ come from the germline V gene. The CDR3 coding sequence is TGCGCCAGCAGCTTGGAGGGGGCAGGTGGCTACACCTTC. This codes for CASSLEGAGGYTF.

The chain carries TRBV6-5 and TRBJ1-2; the D gene is possibly TRBD1 (5 bases). CDR3 length: 13 amino acids. The germline CDR1 and CDR2 sequences are MNHEY and SVGAGI. V dropped 5 bases and J dropped 3 bases, with 10 bases sitting between them. This CDR3 reads CASSKTDHYGYTF. For the CDR3, the DNA is TGTGCCAGCAGTAAGACAGACCACTATGGCTACACCTTC.

This clone has just a few counts. The chain carries TRBV30 and TRBJ2-5; TRBD2 might be the D (6 bases). The CDR3 runs 12 residues. Between the trimmed V and J ends, which lost 3 bases and 4 bases, there was a span of 9 bases. The germline CDR1 and CDR2 sequences are GTSNPN and SVGIG (reference sequence). CDR3 in amino acids: CAWRLGGETQYF. The CDR3 DNA is TGTGCCTGGAGATTGGGGGGAGAGACCCAGTACTTC.

The CDR3 sequence: CASSLGGEAGRQYF. CDR3 DNA sequence: TGCGCCAGCAGCCTGGGGGGGGAGGCAGGGAGACAGTACTTC. The gene calls are TRBV5-1 and TRBJ2-7, with 7 bases that match TRBD2. The V and J ends lost 4 bases and 10 bases, in that order; junction bases with no gene match: 14. Germline V gene sequence: CDR1 SGHRS, CDR2 YFSETQ. The CDR3 has 14 amino acids.

V gene TRBV5-1 combines with J gene TRBJ2-1; 9 nucleotides line up with TRBD2. Germline values: CDR1 SGHRS, CDR2 YFSETQ. The CDR3 contains 15 residues. J lost 3 bases, V lost 2 bases, and 3 bases had no gene match. The CDR3 nucleotides are TGCGCCAGCAGCTTAGCGGGAGGCCTCTACAATGAGCAGTTCTTC. It translates to CASSLAGGLYNEQFF.

The rearrangement links TRBV5-6 to TRBJ2-1; 14 nucleotides line up with TRBD2. Germline V gives CDR1 SGHDT, CDR2 YYEEEE. There are 15 residues in the CDR3. J lost 14 bases, V lost 0 bases, and 7 bases had no gene match. CDR3 sequence: CASSLGGLAGAGKFF. In DNA, the CDR3 is TGTGCCAGCAGCTTGGGGGGACTAGCGGGAGCGGGAAAGTTCTTC.

This clone was seen a single time. The CDR3 sequence is CASSIVGLPSNSPLHF. CDR3 DNA: TGTGCCAGTAGTATAGTAGGACTTCCCTCTAATTCACCCCTCCACTTT. The gene calls are TRBV19 and TRBJ1-6; unclear D gene. The length of the CDR3 is 16 residues. CDR1 and CDR2 from the germline V gene are LNHDA and SQIVND (reference sequence). Trimming left V 1 base short and J 6 bases short, with 13 bases between.

The genes are TRBV29-1 and TRBJ1-3; 8 bases match TRBD1. This CDR3 is 13 amino acids long. The germline V gene has CDR1 SQVTM and CDR2 ANQGSEA. With V trimmed by 6 bases and J by 4 bases, 5 bases remained unmatched. CDR3 loop: CSVGRGPGNTIYF. CDR3 DNA sequence: TGCAGCGTGGGCAGGGGGCCAGGAAACACCATATATTTT. Together with reference TRBV29-1 and TRBJ1-3, the CDR3 gives the full variable domain: SAVISQKPSRDICQRGTSLTIQCQVDSQVTMMFWYRQQPGQSLTLIATANQGSEATYESGFVIDKFPISRPNLTFSTLTVSNMSPEDSSIYLCSVGRGPGNTIYFGEGSWLTVV.

This clone came up once. The chain uses TRBV9 and TRBJ1-2, with D maybe TRBD1 (5 bases). The CDR3 has 18 amino acids. Germline V gives CDR1 SGDLS, CDR2 YYNGEE. V was trimmed by 0 bases and J by 4 bases, leaving 22 bases between them. CDR3 residues: CASSVDPPGTVMGYGYTF. DNA for the CDR3: TGTGCCAGCAGCGTAGACCCGCCCGGGACTGTAATGGGCTATGGCTACACCTTC.

This chain uses TRBV7-2 with TRBJ2-1, with 8 bases lining up with TRBD2. The CDR3 has 14 residues. V shed 5 bases and J 10 bases; nucleotides not matched to a gene: 10. Germline loops: CDR1 SGHTA, CDR2 FQGNSA. The CDR3 DNA follows: TGTGCCAGCAGCCTTACTAGCGGCGTGGGGGAGCAGTTCTTC. This sequence encodes CASSLTSGVGEQFF.

V and J are TRBV2 and TRBJ2-1; 7 bases map to TRBD1. CDR3 size: 15 residues. Germline V gene lookup returns CDR1 SNHLY and CDR2 FYNNEI. V was clipped by 5 bases and J by 7 bases; unmatched bases: 11. DNA for the CDR3: TGTGCCAGCAGTTTAGACAGGGCCGCCTTAAATGAGCAGTTCTTC. Its translation is CASSLDRAALNEQFF.

The chain joins TRBV5-5 to TRBJ1-3; 12 bases are shared with TRBD1. Per germline, CDR1 SGHKS and CDR2 YYEKEE (reference sequence). The CDR3 length is 16 residues. V was clipped by 0 bases and J by 11 bases; unmatched bases: 9. The CDR3: CASSLVGGDRGRPIYF. For the CDR3, the DNA is TGTGCCAGCAGCTTGGTCGGCGGGGACAGGGGGCGACCCATATATTTT.

The V call is TRBV5-5, the J call TRBJ1-1; 8 bases align to TRBD1. V lost 3 bases and J lost 9; bases outside the gene matches: 10. The germline V gene has CDR1 SGHKS and CDR2 YYEKEE (reference sequence). The CDR3 covers 14 residues. CDR3 region: CASSSRDRRPQAFF. DNA for the CDR3: TGTGCCAGCAGCTCCCGGGACAGGCGTCCCCAAGCTTTCTTT.

The chain links TRBV29-1 to TRBJ2-2; the match to TRBD2 covers 10 bases. The CDR3 totals 15 residues. Germline CDR1 reads SQVTM; CDR2 reads ANQGSEA. CDR3 residues: CRDSIAGGLPGELFF. CDR3 sequence (DNA): TGCAGAGACTCCATAGCGGGAGGATTACCCGGGGAGCTGTTTTTT.

The genes are TRBV6-1 and TRBJ1-5; TRBD1 matches at 8 bases. The CDR3 has 15 amino acids. Germline trimming cut 2 bases from V and 7 bases from J; bases unmatched to any gene: 7. Germline loops: CDR1 MNHNS, CDR2 SASEGT. The CDR3 nucleotides are TGTGCCAGCAGTGAACGCAGGGGGCAGCGCCAGCCCCAGCATTTT. Amino acids: CASSERRGQRQPQHF.

The J gene is TRBJ1-1, the V gene TRBV19, with D perhaps TRBD1 (5 bases). Germline loops: CDR1 LNHDA, CDR2 SQIVND (reference sequence). The CDR3 runs 13 residues. The V gene lost 8 bases and the J gene lost 5 bases, with 15 bases spanning the gap. The CDR3 DNA reads TGTGCCAGTGAAGGGGAAGCCGGAACTGAAGCTTTCTTT. This translates into CASEGEAGTEAFF.

The chain couples TRBV7-2 to TRBJ1-1; tentative D call: TRBD1 (5 bases). Germline CDR1 is SGHTA and CDR2 is FQGNSA. Trimming left V 3 bases short and J 7 bases short, with 15 bases between. This CDR3 is built from 14 residues. For the CDR3, the DNA is TGTGCCAGCAGCTTCAGCCAGGGAGGCGGTGAAGCTTTCTTT. Translated: CASSFSQGGGEAFF.

This rearrangement joins TRBV5-1 to TRBJ2-2; D perhaps matches TRBD1 (5 bases). Germline CDR1 is SGHRS and CDR2 is YFSETQ. The CDR3 is 16 amino acids. V lost 4 bases, J lost 3 bases, and 16 bases lay in between. The CDR3 region has the DNA TGCGCCAGCAGCCCCGCCGCAGGGTCGGACACCGGGGAGCTGTTTTTT. Translating it yields CASSPAAGSDTGELFF.

This clone was recorded once. The chain combines TRBV5-8 with TRBJ2-1; TRBD2 is a possible D gene (7 bases). This CDR3 is 15 amino acids long. Germline values: CDR1 SGHTS, CDR2 YDEGEE. Deletions cut 0 bases from V and 9 bases from J, with 16 bases between. Here the CDR3 DNA reads TGTGCCAGCAGCTTGGGATGGCGGGGGCGTGGTGAGCAGTTCTTC. Its translation is CASSLGWRGRGEQFF.

The chain uses TRBV2 and TRBJ2-5; TRBD2 matches 7 bases. Trimming at V came to 3 bases and at J to 5 bases, leaving 12 bases not matched to a gene. This CDR3 has 16 residues. The V gene's germline CDR1 is SNHLY and CDR2 FYNNEI. The CDR3 DNA sequence: TGTGCCAGCAGTGATGACCCCGGGAGCGGGAAGGAGACCCAGTACTTC. It specifies CASSDDPGSGKETQYF. Variable domain in full (rest from reference TRBV2 and TRBJ2-5): EPEVTQTPSHQVTQMGQEVILRCVPISNHLYFYWYRQILGQKVEFLVSFYNNEISEKSEIFDDQFSVERPDGSNFTLKIRSTKLEDSAMYFCASSDDPGSGKETQYFGPGTRLLVL.

This clone appeared once. This chain uses TRBV28 with TRBJ1-1; a possible D gene is TRBD1 (6 bases). Trimming took 2 bases from V and 0 from J, leaving 13 bases between them. Germline loops: CDR1 MDHEN, CDR2 SYDVKM. The CDR3 is 16 residues long. CDR3 protein: CASSLGGARMNTEAFF. In DNA form, the CDR3 reads TGTGCCAGCAGTTTAGGGGGCGCAAGAATGAACACTGAAGCTTTCTTT.

The chain has TRBV4-1 and TRBJ2-3; 7 nucleotides match TRBD2. The CDR3 length is 17 residues. Germline lookup yields CDR1 MGHRA and CDR2 YSYEKL. Trimming removed 4 bases from V and 4 bases from J; junction bases left unmatched: 14. CDR3 in DNA: TGCGCCAGCAGCCCCAGGGACTACCTAATAGGGGCAGATACGCAGTATTTT. Translated: CASSPRDYLIGADTQYF.

This chain joins TRBV6-1 and TRBJ2-2, with D perhaps matching TRBD2 (5 bases). Germline V lookup: CDR1 MNHNS, CDR2 SASEGT. Trimming pared 9 bases from V and 7 bases from J, leaving 15 bases between. CDR3 length: 13 residues. CDR3 coding DNA: TGTGCCAGTCTAAGGAGCGCGGGCGGGGAGCTGTTTTTT. This encodes CASLRSAGGELFF.

The J gene is TRBJ2-7, the V gene TRBV30; D perhaps matches TRBD2 (5 bases). The CDR3 covers 13 residues. The germline CDR1 and CDR2 sequences are GTSNPN and SVGIG (reference sequence). V shed 4 bases and J shed 4 bases, with 14 bases lying between them. The CDR3 loop is CAWKIRRSYEQYF. The CDR3 DNA reads as TGTGCCTGGAAAATAAGGAGGAGTTACGAGCAGTACTTC.

This chain links TRBV6-5 with TRBJ1-5; the match to TRBD1 covers 8 bases. V trimming: 6 bases; J trimming: 4 bases; junction bases outside the gene matches: 5. This CDR3 is built from 14 residues. CDR1 is MNHEY, CDR2 SVGAGI, per germline. The CDR3 spells CASSDRGRNQPQHF. Here the CDR3 DNA reads TGTGCCAGCAGCGACAGGGGTAGAAATCAGCCCCAGCATTTT.